These T cell receptor beta chains were read from a single sample in a study of metastatic and nonmetastatic thyroid tumors. Through MiXCR, TCRdb re-clonotyped the PCR reads. The sample has approximately 6,000 clones, around 35% seen once. Sequences were obtained from adjacent normal tissue. The receptors here all came from a male donor with papillary thyroid cancer or a benign thyroid nodule (not recorded which). Some clones in this sample may be carry-over from other donors' samples. Each CDR3 is given with its conserved first and last residue. D genes are given only for firm matches. For some rows the clone size is stated as once, few or many, or as a class when expanded; others skip it.

abundance	v_gene	j_gene	d_gene	CDR3aa	CDR3nt
.	TRBV5-4	TRBJ1-6	.	CASSWGLSGRGGSPLHF	TGTGCCAGCAGCTGGGGGCTCAGCGGGAGAGGAGGTTCACCCCTCCACTTT
.	TRBV4-3	TRBJ2-7	.	CASSHLRDNYEQYF	TGCGCCAGCAGTCACCTCCGGGACAACTACGAGCAGTACTTC
.	TRBV18	TRBJ2-7	.	CASSPPGLDEQYF	TGTGCCAGCTCACCCCCGGGGCTGGACGAGCAGTACTTC
.	TRBV12-3/TRBV12-4	TRBJ2-7	TRBD2	CASSSMGTSGDYEQYF	TGTGCCAGCAGTTCAATGGGGACTAGCGGAGACTACGAGCAGTACTTC
many	TRBV30	TRBJ2-7	TRBD1	CAYPTGVIGEQYF	TGTGCCTACCCGACAGGGGTGATTGGCGAGCAGTACTTC
.	TRBV12-3/TRBV12-4	TRBJ1-4	.	CASSLRGVETNEKLFF	TGTGCCAGCAGTTTAAGAGGGGTAGAAACTAATGAAAAACTGTTTTTT
few	TRBV6-1	TRBJ2-3	.	CASSPPSATDTQYF	TGTGCCAGCAGTCCCCCCTCGGCCACAGATACGCAGTATTTT
.	TRBV6-1	TRBJ2-5	.	CATADSLDQETQYF	TGTGCTACAGCGGACTCTTTGGATCAGGAGACACAGTACTTC
.	TRBV27	TRBJ1-2	.	CASSLSASYGYTF	TGTGCCAGCAGTTTATCAGCCAGCTATGGCTACACCTTC
.	TRBV3-1	TRBJ2-6	.	CASSAIGSGANVLTF	TGTGCCAGCAGCGCTATCGGGTCTGGGGCCAACGTCCTGACTTTC
.	TRBV2	TRBJ1-2	.	CASSERQVYGYTF	TGTGCCAGCAGTGAACGGCAAGTCTATGGCTACACCTTC
.	TRBV11-2	TRBJ1-1	.	CASSLGGIVRNTEAFF	TGTGCCAGCAGCTTAGGCGGGATCGTCCGGAACACTGAAGCTTTCTTT
medium-sized	TRBV9	TRBJ2-3	TRBD2	CASSARTSGATDTQYF	TGTGCCAGCAGCGCCCGGACTAGCGGGGCCACAGATACGCAGTATTTT
.	TRBV2	TRBJ2-2	.	CASRLVLAGELFF	TGTGCCAGTCGACTAGTTTTAGCCGGGGAGCTGTTTTTT
.	TRBV5-1	TRBJ2-1	.	CASSFPSGGGFNEQFF	TGCGCCAGCAGCTTCCCTAGCGGAGGGGGCTTCAATGAGCAGTTCTTC
.	TRBV6-2/TRBV6-3	TRBJ2-7	TRBD2	CASSYSRNGRSEQYF	TGTGCCAGCAGTTACTCTAGGAACGGGAGGTCCGAGCAGTACTTC
few	TRBV6-1	TRBJ2-7	.	CASRDFAYEQYF	TGTGCCAGCAGGGACTTTGCCTACGAGCAGTACTTC
.	TRBV27	TRBJ1-1	.	CASSKGLQNTEAFF	TGTGCCAGCAGTAAGGGACTTCAGAACACTGAAGCTTTCTTT
.	TRBV28	TRBJ2-3	.	CASSSPTGPTDTQYF	TGTGCCAGCAGTTCCCCGACGGGCCCCACAGATACGCAGTATTTT
medium-sized	TRBV10-2	TRBJ1-5	.	CASSAWGDSNQPQHF	TGCGCCAGCAGCGCCTGGGGAGATAGCAATCAGCCCCAGCATTTT
.	TRBV9	TRBJ2-3	TRBD2	CASSAPASGGSSADTQYF	TGTGCCAGCAGCGCCCCAGCTAGCGGGGGTTCTAGCGCAGATACGCAGTATTTT
.	TRBV7-2	TRBJ2-1	TRBD2	CASGLGVYNEQFF	TGTGCCAGCGGACTAGGTGTTTACAATGAGCAGTTCTTC
.	TRBV12-3/TRBV12-4	TRBJ2-1	.	CASSSVTRYNEQFF	TGTGCCAGCAGTTCCGTCACGCGTTACAATGAGCAGTTCTTC
.	TRBV6-1	TRBJ1-1	TRBD1	CASGSLGQGARTESFF	TGTGCCAGCGGATCCTTAGGACAGGGGGCGCGTACTGAATCTTTCTTT
.	TRBV12-3/TRBV12-4	TRBJ2-5	.	CASSLASSGPETQYF	TGTGCCAGCAGTTTAGCCAGTAGCGGTCCAGAGACCCAGTACTTC
many	TRBV6-1	TRBJ2-7	.	CASSEEGRGYTYEQYF	TGTGCCAGCAGTGAAGAGGGCAGGGGTTATACCTACGAGCAGTACTTC
.	TRBV11-3	TRBJ2-2	.	CASSLFTGKVGELFF	TGTGCCAGCAGCTTGTTTACAGGGAAGGTCGGGGAGCTGTTTTTT
many	TRBV30	TRBJ1-6	.	CAWSVPGTVTHSPLHF	TGTGCCTGGAGTGTCCCAGGGACCGTGACTCATTCACCCCTCCACTTT